These 29 T cell receptor beta chains originate from one sample sequenced in a study of blood T cell repertoires in COVID-19. Libraries were prepared by immunoSEQ multiplex PCR; TCRdb keeps only in-frame clonotypes and omits some of them. This table holds about 100,000 clones, around four fifths found once. The sample was peripheral blood. The receptors were sampled from a man between 70 and 80 years old with active or convalescent COVID-19.

The V gene is TRBV4-2, the J gene TRBJ1-1, with D hard to call. Per the germline V gene, CDR1 is LGHNA and CDR2 is YNFKEQ. V dropped 0 bases and J dropped 3 bases, with 11 bases sitting between them. The CDR3 is 15 residues long. Here the CDR3 reads CASSQDLRRDTEAFF. For the CDR3, the DNA is TGTGCCAGCAGCCAAGATTTAAGGAGGGACACTGAAGCTTTCTTT.

This clone is labeled medium-sized (0.01 to 0.1%). The chain combines TRBV5-6 with TRBJ2-1; no firm D call. V dropped 0 bases and J dropped 3 bases, with 7 bases sitting between them. Looked up from germline, CDR1 is SGHDT and CDR2 is YYEEEE. The CDR3 has 14 amino acids. CDR3 in DNA: TGTGCCAGCAGCTTGGAGCGTAGCTACAATGAGCAGTTCTTC. Its translation: CASSLERSYNEQFF.

This CDR3 is CASSLRADSTDTQYF. DNA for the CDR3: TGTGCCAGCAGCCTTCGAGCGGATAGCACAGATACGCAGTATTTT. The rearrangement links TRBV11-2 to TRBJ2-3; D possibly corresponds to TRBD2 (5 bases). Trimming removed 5 bases from V and 0 bases from J, with 12 bases in between. This CDR3 has 15 amino acids. CDR1 SGHAT and CDR2 FQNNGV come from the germline V gene.

CDR3 bases: TGTGCCAGCAGCCCGGGACAGGGGGCCTACGAGCAGTACTTC. It codes for CASSPGQGAYEQYF. The chain joins TRBV7-6 to TRBJ2-7; 11 bases map to TRBD1. The length of the CDR3 is 14 residues. The germline CDR1 and CDR2 sequences are SGHVS and FNYEAQ. The V and J ends lost 5 bases and 2 bases, in that order; junction bases with no gene match: 2.

J is TRBJ2-3 and V is TRBV27, with 9 bases fitting TRBD1. The CDR3 length is 14 residues. The J segment lost 2 bases and the V segment lost 4 bases, leaving 1 base of the junction unmatched. Germline V gene lookup returns CDR1 MNHEY and CDR2 SMNVEV (reference sequence). Here the CDR3 DNA reads TGTGCCAGCAGTTGGACAGGGGTCACAGATACGCAGTATTTT. Translated, it gives CASSWTGVTDTQYF.

The rearrangement uses TRBV18 and TRBJ2-3; 8 positions agree with TRBD1. Germline-derived CDR1 and CDR2 are KGHSH and LQKENI. V was clipped by 1 base and J by 7 bases; unmatched bases: 10. The CDR3 runs 16 residues. The CDR3 sequence: CASSPRSGQGFYTQYF. The CDR3 region has the DNA TGTGCCAGCTCACCACGAAGTGGACAGGGTTTTTATACGCAGTATTTT. Full variable domain (rest looked up from reference TRBV18 and TRBJ2-3): NAGVMQNPRHLVRRRGQEARLRCSPMKGHSHVYWYRQLPEEGLKFMVYLQKENIIDESGMPKERFSAEFPKEGPSILRIQQVVRGDSAAYFCASSPRSGQGFYTQYFGPGTRLTVL.

The chain has TRBV9 and TRBJ2-1; TRBD2 matches 12 bases. Unmatched junction bases numbered 6, after V lost 2 bases and J lost 9 bases. Germline loops: CDR1 SGDLS, CDR2 YYNGEE. The CDR3 is made up of 15 amino acids. CDR3 protein: CASSVAASGRGEQFF. The CDR3, as DNA: TGTGCCAGCAGCGTTGCGGCTAGCGGGAGGGGTGAGCAGTTCTTC.

V gene TRBV7-9 combines with J gene TRBJ2-5; D perhaps matches TRBD2 (5 bases). V was cut by 4 bases and J by 2 bases, with 14 bases left in between. There are 15 residues in the CDR3. CDR1 and CDR2 from the germline V gene are SEHNR and FQNEAQ (reference sequence). In DNA form, the CDR3 reads TGTGCCAGCAGCTCTAACTCGGGGTTTCAAGAGACCCAGTACTTC. Its protein product is CASSSNSGFQETQYF. Together with reference TRBV7-9 and TRBJ2-5, the CDR3 gives the full variable domain: DTGVSQNPRHKITKRGQNVTFRCDPISEHNRLYWYRQTLGQGPEFLTYFQNEAQLEKSRLLSDRFSAERPKGSFSTLEIQRTEQGDSAMYLCASSSNSGFQETQYFGPGTRLLVL.

The chain combines TRBV28 with TRBJ2-7, with a possible D match to TRBD2 (5 bases). The CDR3 runs 14 residues. The germline V gene encodes CDR1 MDHEN and CDR2 SYDVKM. V dropped 6 bases and J dropped 9 bases, with 21 bases sitting between them. In DNA form, the CDR3 reads TGTGCCAGCAGCCCCTTCGGCAGTGCGGGTGGGCAGTACTTC. It codes for CASSPFGSAGGQYF.

The rearrangement links TRBV3-1 (or the pseudogene TRBV3-2) to TRBJ2-5; tentatively, D is TRBD2 (7 bases). The CDR3 is 16 residues long. Per germline, CDR1 LGHDT and CDR2 YNNKEL (reference sequence). V shed 4 bases and J shed 2 bases, with 17 bases lying between them. In DNA, the CDR3 is TGTGCCAGCAGCCCCCTGGTGGGGGGGCCTCAAGAGACCCAGTACTTC. It translates to CASSPLVGGPQETQYF.

The rearrangement uses TRBV9 and TRBJ2-3; possibly TRBD2 for D (6 bases). From germline, CDR1 is SGDLS and CDR2 YYNGEE. The V and J ends lost 4 bases and 2 bases respectively, with 20 bases between them. This CDR3 has 17 residues. CDR3 sequence: CASSLRGGNSFTDTQYF. In DNA form, the CDR3 reads TGTGCCAGCAGCCTCCGTGGGGGGAACTCCTTCACAGATACGCAGTATTTT.

This clone has just one count. V and J are TRBV29-1 and TRBJ1-1; TRBD1 aligns across 7 bases. This CDR3 is 11 amino acids long. Trimming cost V 1 base and J 8 bases; bases outside gene matches: 1. Per the germline V gene, CDR1 is SQVTM and CDR2 is ANQGSEA. The CDR3 DNA is TGCAGCGTTGAAGGGGACAGAGAAGCTTTCTTT. This sequence encodes CSVEGDREAFF.

The V gene is TRBV27, the J gene TRBJ2-7; TRBD1 matches 8 bases. This CDR3 comprises 16 residues. Trimming at V came to 0 bases and at J to 2 bases, leaving 6 bases not matched to a gene. The V gene's germline CDR1 is MNHEY and CDR2 SMNVEV (reference sequence). The CDR3 nucleotides read TGTGCCAGCAGTTTATCGACAGGGACAGGAACCTACGAGCAGTACTTC. This translates into CASSLSTGTGTYEQYF.

The chain employs TRBV6-6 and TRBJ2-4; TRBD1 matches at 7 bases. The CDR3 has 16 amino acids. Trimming removed 7 bases from V and 2 bases from J; junction bases left unmatched: 11. From germline, CDR1 is MNHNY and CDR2 SVGAGI (reference sequence). CDR3 DNA sequence: TGTGCCAGCAAAATAGGACAGGATCGAACCAAAAACATTCAGTACTTC. Translation gives CASKIGQDRTKNIQYF.

V and J are TRBV6-2 or TRBV6-3 and TRBJ2-7, with D perhaps TRBD1 (7 bases). Per germline, CDR1 MNHEY and CDR2 SVGEGT. The CDR3 is made up of 13 amino acids. V dropped 4 bases and J dropped 6 bases, with 13 bases sitting between them. The CDR3 region has the DNA TGTGCCAGCAGTTTGCGACAGGGAGGCGAGCAGTACTTC. Translation gives CASSLRQGGEQYF.

This clone was observed a few times. The chain carries TRBV11-2 and TRBJ2-7; 14 nucleotides align to TRBD2. There are 15 residues in the CDR3. Germline assignment: CDR1 SGHAT and CDR2 FQNNGV. J gave up 4 bases and V 5 bases, and 4 bases lay outside the gene matches. This chain's CDR3 is CASSPGTSGRYEQYF. The CDR3 DNA sequence: TGTGCCAGCAGCCCCGGGACTAGCGGGAGATACGAGCAGTACTTC.

This chain joins TRBV6-5 and TRBJ2-2; 8 bases fit TRBD2. This CDR3 region has 15 residues. The trim removed 6 bases at V and 8 bases at J, leaving 11 bases unmatched. Germline lookup yields CDR1 MNHEY and CDR2 SVGAGI. CDR3 sequence: CASSLFGGEIGELFF. The CDR3 nucleotides are TGTGCCAGCAGCCTATTCGGGGGGGAAATAGGGGAGCTGTTTTTT.

This clone was seen a handful of times. The J gene is TRBJ2-3, the V gene TRBV25-1, with unresolved D. Germline lookup yields CDR1 MGHDK and CDR2 SYGVNS. The CDR3 totals 15 residues. The V and J ends lost 3 bases and 3 bases respectively, with 13 bases between them. CDR3: CASSDGQVETDTQYF. CDR3 bases: TGTGCCAGCAGTGATGGGCAGGTTGAAACAGATACGCAGTATTTT.

The chain couples TRBV27 to TRBJ2-5, with 11 bases aligning to TRBD2. CDR1 and CDR2 (germline): MNHEY, SMNVEV (reference sequence). This CDR3 region has 15 residues. V trimming: 5 bases; J trimming: 6 bases; junction bases outside the gene matches: 8. CDR3 loop: CASSPSGLAGQTQYF. The CDR3 bases are TGTGCCAGCAGTCCCTCCGGACTAGCGGGTCAGACCCAGTACTTC.

This chain connects TRBV2 to TRBJ2-7; maybe TRBD1 (6 bases). The V end was cut by 6 bases, the J end by 12 bases, with 18 bases between. The germline CDR1 and CDR2 sequences are SNHLY and FYNNEI. The CDR3 contains 12 residues. The CDR3 spells CASSGTRYLGYF. The CDR3 DNA reads TGTGCCAGCAGCGGGACACGATATTTGGGGTACTTC.

The gene calls are TRBV10-3 and TRBJ2-1; D is perhaps TRBD2 (6 bases). CDR1 is ENHRY and CDR2 is SYGVKD in the germline V gene. V gave up 9 bases and J gave up 4 bases, with 19 bases separating them. CDR3 length: 15 amino acids. The DNA for the CDR3 is TGTGCCATTCGGCCTGACGGTGGGGGGTACAATGAGCAGTTCTTC. The encoded protein is CAIRPDGGGYNEQFF.

This chain uses TRBV7-2 with TRBJ2-7, with D possibly TRBD2 on 6 matching bases. Germline lookup yields CDR1 SGHTA and CDR2 FQGNSA. Between the trimmed V and J ends, which lost 1 base and 2 bases, there was a span of 15 bases. The CDR3 loop spans 16 amino acids. In DNA, the CDR3 is TGTGCCAGCAGCTTAGATGGGGCGGGACTGCCCTACGAGCAGTACTTC. It encodes CASSLDGAGLPYEQYF.

This chain connects TRBV3-1 (or the pseudogene TRBV3-2) to TRBJ1-3, with D possibly matching TRBD1 (5 bases). The CDR3 spans 16 residues. Germline CDR1 LGHDT, CDR2 YNNKEL (reference sequence). V was cut by 1 base and J by 2 bases, with 12 bases left in between. CDR3 residues: CASSQVRRGPGNTIYF. CDR3 nucleotide sequence: TGTGCCAGCAGCCAAGTCAGGAGGGGCCCTGGAAACACCATATATTTT.

The rearrangement joins TRBV5-8 to TRBJ2-5; D perhaps matches TRBD1 (6 bases). Trimming removed 2 bases from V and 3 bases from J, with 17 bases in between. Germline-derived CDR1 and CDR2 are SGHTS and YDEGEE. CDR3 length equals 16 residues. CDR3 in DNA: TGTGCCAGCAGCTTCTACGCAGGGGCCATAAAAGAGACCCAGTACTTC. The encoded protein is CASSFYAGAIKETQYF.

The chain couples TRBV20-1 to TRBJ2-7, with TRBD2 as a possible D gene (6 bases). The CDR3 has 11 amino acids. CDR1 and CDR2 from the germline V gene are DFQATT and SNEGSKA (reference sequence). V was shortened by 6 bases and J by 3 bases, with 9 bases between the two germline ends. Here the CDR3 reads CSARTIYEQYF. For the CDR3, the DNA is TGCAGTGCCAGGACTATCTACGAGCAGTACTTC.

This clone was counted only a few times. V and J are TRBV7-2 and TRBJ2-2, with 9 bases that match TRBD2. The germline V gene encodes CDR1 SGHTA and CDR2 FQGNSA. After removal of 8 bases from V and 7 bases from J, the junction contained 17 bases not matched to a gene. This CDR3 is built from 17 residues. The CDR3 sequence: CASRTGSSSGTGGELFF. In nucleotides, the CDR3 is TGTGCCAGCCGTACCGGTTCTTCTAGCGGGACGGGCGGGGAGCTGTTTTTT.

CDR3 protein: CASSPSGTTDTQYF. The DNA for the CDR3 is TGTGCCAGCAGCCCCTCGGGAACGACAGATACGCAGTATTTT. J is TRBJ2-3 and V is TRBV11-3, with D perhaps matching TRBD2 (5 bases). Germline lookup yields CDR1 SGHNT and CDR2 YENEEA. The V gene lost 5 bases and the J gene lost 3 bases, with 12 bases spanning the gap. The CDR3 runs 14 residues. The complete variable domain, with remaining parts taken from reference TRBV11-3 and TRBJ2-3, reads EAGVVQSPRYKIIEKKQPVAFWCNPISGHNTLYWYLQNLGQGPELLIRYENEEAVDDSQLPKDRFSAERLKGVDSTLKIQPAELGDSAVYLCASSPSGTTDTQYFGPGTRLTVL.

The chain employs TRBV5-1 and TRBJ2-7; a possible D gene is TRBD1 (5 bases). The CDR3 runs 13 residues. Germline loops: CDR1 SGHRS, CDR2 YFSETQ. Trimming stripped 3 bases from V and 3 bases from J, with 10 bases between. CDR3 in amino acids: CASSSEGDYEQYF. CDR3 coding DNA: TGCGCCAGCAGCTCGGAAGGGGACTACGAGCAGTACTTC.

The rearrangement uses TRBV6-2 or TRBV6-3 and TRBJ2-5; 7 bases match TRBD1. Germline CDR1 MNHEY, CDR2 SVGEGT. V gave up 1 base and J gave up 2 bases; unmatched junction bases: 7. The CDR3 runs to 16 residues. CDR3 sequence reads: CASSYWGQFKQETQYF. The DNA of the CDR3 is TGTGCCAGCAGTTACTGGGGACAGTTTAAACAAGAGACCCAGTACTTC.